The T cell receptor beta chain described here comes from a study of early T cells in non-severe SARS-CoV-2 infection. TCRdb processed the 5' RACE reads anew with MiXCR; each CDR3 protein has one entry. This repertoire shows around 44,000 distinct CDR3 sequences, approximately 9.8% found once; its top ten account for roughly 8.3%. This clonotype occurred a few times. The CDR3 runs 14 residues. This receptor was obtained from an adult who was a healthcare worker with PCR-confirmed SARS-CoV-2 infection or an uninfected control (not recorded which). The chain recombines TRBV3-2 with TRBJ1-2; the table assigns TRBD1, which was not confirmed against the DNA. TRBV3-2 is a pseudogene locus. The material sequenced was whole blood. The CDR3 DNA reads TGTGCCAGCAGCCAAGCAGGCCGGGACTATGGCTACACCTTC. Translation: CASSQAGRDYGYTF.